A single T cell receptor beta chain is shown here with its context. The CDR3 length is 14 residues. Trimming shortened V by 0 bases and J by 8 bases, and 13 bases separated the two germline ends. The germline V gene has CDR1 KGHSH and CDR2 LQKENI. This specimen belongs to a study of blood T cell repertoires in COVID-19. The wider study: Collection of acute and convalescent COVID-19 samples took place in the United States, Italy and Spain. Sources were T cells, B-cell-depleted T cells, or PBMCs; the material itself was cDNA or gDNA.

Libraries were prepared by immunoSEQ multiplex PCR; TCRdb keeps only in-frame clonotypes and omits some of them. This table holds some 170,000 clones, around 90% found once. Sequenced sample: peripheral blood. The source of this sequence is a woman aged 45 to 65 with acute or convalescent COVID-19. V is TRBV18 and J is TRBJ1-2; no clear D gene. The CDR3 nucleotides read TGTGCCAGCTCACCACCGAGTCAAGTTAACGGCTACACCTTC. This codes for CASSPPSQVNGYTF.